Reported below is one T cell receptor (beta chain). Its specificity is unknown. This entry belongs to a study of T-cell reconstitution after alpha-beta-depleted transplantation in children. During its preparation, the TCRbeta library received unique molecular identifiers. TCRdb reprocessed the PCR reads with MiXCR, giving one entry per CDR3 protein. This table holds 500,000 to 600,000 distinct CDR3 sequences, 25% to 30% found once. Germline assignment: CDR1 SGHAT and CDR2 FQNNGV. V was clipped by 5 bases and J by 9 bases, with 11 bases between them. This CDR3 is built from 12 residues. Study outcomes and limitations: Surviving recipient T cells and thymic progenitors accounted for the high day-60 TCRbeta diversity observed in some patients. Hyperexpanded clones declined; after one year, newly produced T cells mostly supplied diversity. Reports say that about two months after transplant, the alpha-beta T cells came out of several hundred graft clones that had expanded.

The chain recombines TRBV11-2 with TRBJ2-1, with D uncertain. The receptor was derived from a boy younger than two with Wiskott-Aldrich syndrome, due to receive a stem cell transplant. The sample consisted of PBMCs, taken before TCRalphabeta/CD19-depleted stem cell transplant. This chain's CDR3 is CASSLSLVEQFF. CDR3 nucleotides: TGTGCCAGCAGCCTCAGTCTGGTTGAGCAGTTCTTC.